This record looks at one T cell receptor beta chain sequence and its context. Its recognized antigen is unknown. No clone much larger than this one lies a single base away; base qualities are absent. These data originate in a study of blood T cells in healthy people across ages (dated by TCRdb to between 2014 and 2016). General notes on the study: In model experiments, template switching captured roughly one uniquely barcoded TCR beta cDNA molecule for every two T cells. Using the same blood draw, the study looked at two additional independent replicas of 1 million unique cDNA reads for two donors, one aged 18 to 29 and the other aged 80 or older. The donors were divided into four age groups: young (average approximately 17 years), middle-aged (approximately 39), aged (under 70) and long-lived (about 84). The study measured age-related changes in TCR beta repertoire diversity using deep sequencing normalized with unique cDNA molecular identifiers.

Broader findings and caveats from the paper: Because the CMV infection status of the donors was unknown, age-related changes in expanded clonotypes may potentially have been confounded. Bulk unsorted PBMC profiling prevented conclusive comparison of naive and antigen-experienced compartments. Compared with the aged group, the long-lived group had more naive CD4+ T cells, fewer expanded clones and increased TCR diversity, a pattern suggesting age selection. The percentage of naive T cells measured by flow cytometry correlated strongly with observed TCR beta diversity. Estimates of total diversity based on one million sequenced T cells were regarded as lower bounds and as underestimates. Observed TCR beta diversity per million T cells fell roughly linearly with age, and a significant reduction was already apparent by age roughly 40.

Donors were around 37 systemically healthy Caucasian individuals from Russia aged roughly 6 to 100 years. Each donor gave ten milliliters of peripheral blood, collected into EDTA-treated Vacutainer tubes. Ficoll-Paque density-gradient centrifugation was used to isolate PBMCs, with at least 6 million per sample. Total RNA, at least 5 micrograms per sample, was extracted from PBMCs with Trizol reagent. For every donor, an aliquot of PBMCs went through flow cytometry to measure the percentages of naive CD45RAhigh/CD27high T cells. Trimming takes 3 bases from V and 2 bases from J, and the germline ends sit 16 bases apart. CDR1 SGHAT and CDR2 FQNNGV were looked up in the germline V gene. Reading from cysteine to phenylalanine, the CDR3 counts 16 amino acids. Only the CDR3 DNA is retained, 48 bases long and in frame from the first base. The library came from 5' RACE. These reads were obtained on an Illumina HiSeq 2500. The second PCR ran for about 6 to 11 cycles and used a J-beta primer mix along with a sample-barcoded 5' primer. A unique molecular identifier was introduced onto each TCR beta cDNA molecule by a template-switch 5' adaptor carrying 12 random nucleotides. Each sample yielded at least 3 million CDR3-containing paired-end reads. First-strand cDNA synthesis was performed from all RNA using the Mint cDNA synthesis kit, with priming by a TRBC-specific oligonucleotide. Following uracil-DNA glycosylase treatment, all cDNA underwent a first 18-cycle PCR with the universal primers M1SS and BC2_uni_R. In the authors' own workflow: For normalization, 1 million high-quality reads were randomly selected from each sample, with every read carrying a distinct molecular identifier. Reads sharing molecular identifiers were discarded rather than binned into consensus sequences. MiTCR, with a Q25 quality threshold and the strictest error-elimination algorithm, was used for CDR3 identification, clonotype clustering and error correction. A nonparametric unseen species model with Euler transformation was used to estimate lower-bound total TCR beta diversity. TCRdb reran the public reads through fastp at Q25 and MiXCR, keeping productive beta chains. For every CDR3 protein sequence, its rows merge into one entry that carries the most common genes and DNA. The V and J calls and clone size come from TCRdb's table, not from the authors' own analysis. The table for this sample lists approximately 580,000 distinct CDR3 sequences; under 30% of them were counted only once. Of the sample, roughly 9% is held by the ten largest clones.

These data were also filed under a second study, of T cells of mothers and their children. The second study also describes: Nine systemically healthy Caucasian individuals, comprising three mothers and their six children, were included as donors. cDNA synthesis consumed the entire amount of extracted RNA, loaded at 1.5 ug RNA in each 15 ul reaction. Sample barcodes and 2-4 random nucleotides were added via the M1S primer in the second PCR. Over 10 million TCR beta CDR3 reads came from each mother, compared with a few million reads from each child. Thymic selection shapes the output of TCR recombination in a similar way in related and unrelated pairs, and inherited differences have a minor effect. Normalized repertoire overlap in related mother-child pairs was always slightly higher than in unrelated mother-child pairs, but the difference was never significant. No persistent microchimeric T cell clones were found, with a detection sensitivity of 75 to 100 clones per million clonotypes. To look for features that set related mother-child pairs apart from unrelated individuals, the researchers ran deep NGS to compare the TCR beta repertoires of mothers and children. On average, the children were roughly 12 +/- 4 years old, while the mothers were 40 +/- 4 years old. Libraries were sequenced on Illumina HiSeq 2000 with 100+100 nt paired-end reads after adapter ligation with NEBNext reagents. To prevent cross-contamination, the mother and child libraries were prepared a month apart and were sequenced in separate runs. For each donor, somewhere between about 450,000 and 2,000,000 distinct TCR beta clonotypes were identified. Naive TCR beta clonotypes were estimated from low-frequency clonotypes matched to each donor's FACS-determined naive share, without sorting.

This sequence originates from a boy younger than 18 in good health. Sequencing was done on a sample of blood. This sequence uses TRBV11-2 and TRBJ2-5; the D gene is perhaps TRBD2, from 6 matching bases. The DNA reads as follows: TGTGCCAGCAGCTTTTACGACGGGGGAGCACAAGAGACCCAGTACTTC. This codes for CASSFYDGGAQETQYF.